A selection of T cell receptor beta chains follows, all from one sample in a study of regulatory T cells in long-lasting Graves disease. TCRdb analysed the multiplex PCR reads with MiXCR anew, one entry per CDR3 protein. Of 500,000 to 800,000 distinct CDR3 sequences in the sample, 25% to 35% are singletons; the top ten hold about 40%. The specimen comprised peripheral blood mononuclear cells (PBMCs), sampled when the disease was refractory, from a patient treated with antithyroid drugs. The origin of the receptors is a female donor with Graves disease. Both conserved end residues are part of each CDR3. D genes are given only for firm matches. Rows give clone size only sometimes, using once, few, many, or a class for an expanded clone.

v_call	j_call	clone_size	d_call	cdr3_nt	cdr3_aa
TRBV10-3	TRBJ1-3	.	TRBD1	TGTGCCATCAGTGAGCCTATACAGGGGTACGGAAACACCATATATTTT	CAISEPIQGYGNTIYF
TRBV28	TRBJ2-5	many	.	TGTGCCAGCAGTTTCCAGGCGGGTGGGGAGACCCAGTACTTC	CASSFQAGGETQYF
TRBV27	TRBJ1-1	few	TRBD1	TGTGCCAGCAGTTCTAGCAGGACAGGGAAGGCTGAAGCTTTCTTT	CASSSSRTGKAEAFF
TRBV11-2	TRBJ1-1	many	.	TGTGCCAGCAGCTCTTTGGGGCTCGGGGGAACTGAAGCTTTCTTT	CASSSLGLGGTEAFF
TRBV28	TRBJ1-2	many	.	TGTGCCAGCAGTCCCGGGGGCACGGCTATCTATGGCTACACCTTC	CASSPGGTAIYGYTF
TRBV5-5	TRBJ1-4	many	.	TGTGCCAGCAGCTTGCTCGCGAGTGAAAAACTGTTTTTT	CASSLLASEKLFF
TRBV27	TRBJ2-7	.	.	TGTGCCAGCAGTCGGAGGGTCGGATACGAGCAGTACTTC	CASSRRVGYEQYF
TRBV6-1	TRBJ1-5	many	TRBD1	TGTGCCAGCGTGGGGGACAGGGGCGGCAATCAGCCCCAGCATTTT	CASVGDRGGNQPQHF
TRBV19	TRBJ2-7	.	TRBD2	TGTGCCAGTAGTATGACTAGCTTGGGATACGAGCAGTACTTC	CASSMTSLGYEQYF
TRBV29-1	TRBJ1-1	few	.	TGCAGCGTTGAAACGACTGAGAACACTGAAGCTTTCTTT	CSVETTENTEAFF
TRBV6-1	TRBJ2-5	.	TRBD2	TGTGCCAGCCGATCCCGGACTAGCGGGAAAGAGACCCAGTACTTC	CASRSRTSGKETQYF
TRBV9	TRBJ2-7	.	TRBD2	TGTGCCAGCAGCCCACTAGCGCGCACCCCCTACGAGCAGTACTTC	CASSPLARTPYEQYF
TRBV2	TRBJ1-6	many	.	TGTGCCAGCAACAAACAGGGCTATAATTCACCCCTCCACTTT	CASNKQGYNSPLHF
TRBV10-2	TRBJ2-5	.	TRBD2	TGCGCCAGCAGTGATGTCGGGAGGATGGAGACCCAGTACTTC	CASSDVGRMETQYF
TRBV2	TRBJ1-5	many	TRBD1	TGTGCCAGCCGTCGACAGGGGAATAGCAATCAGCCCCAGCATTTT	CASRRQGNSNQPQHF
TRBV5-1	TRBJ1-1	few	.	TGCGCCAGCAGCTTGGGTCTCGACCCGGGGAACACTCTACAAAAACATCGTCAGCAAGCTTTCTTT	CASSLGLDPGNTLQKHRQQAFF
TRBV19	TRBJ1-1	few	.	TGTGCCAGTAATCAGGGAAACACTGAAGCTTTCTTT	CASNQGNTEAFF
TRBV12-5	TRBJ1-5	few	.	TGTGCTAGTGGTTTGTGGGGGGGTAGCAATCAGCCCCAGCATTTT	CASGLWGGSNQPQHF
TRBV28	TRBJ2-5	many	.	TGTGCCAGCAGTTTAACCTACAGAGAGACCCAGTACTTC	CASSLTYRETQYF
TRBV20-1	TRBJ2-7	few	TRBD2	TGCAGTGCCAAGGGACTAGCGGGAGTTCTAGGCTCCTACGAGCAGTACTTC	CSAKGLAGVLGSYEQYF
TRBV6-1	TRBJ1-6	.	TRBD1	TGTGCCAGCAGCCATTCCGGGACAGGGACCTATAATTCACCCCTCCACTTT	CASSHSGTGTYNSPLHF
TRBV11-2	TRBJ1-5	few	.	TGTGCCAGCAGCTACGGACAGTTCAATCAGCCCCAGCATTTT	CASSYGQFNQPQHF
TRBV28	TRBJ1-6	many	.	TGTGCCAGCAGTTTATGGGAGATAGGGCGTTCGAATTCACCCCTCCACTTT	CASSLWEIGRSNSPLHF
TRBV7-3	TRBJ2-2	.	.	TGTGCCAGCAGCCCGAGTATGGGCCAGAGGACCGGGGAGCTGTTTTTT	CASSPSMGQRTGELFF
TRBV25-1	TRBJ1-2	.	TRBD1	TGTGCCAGCAGTGAATCGGCCAGGGGGCGCTTCTATGGCTACACCTTC	CASSESARGRFYGYTF
TRBV28	TRBJ1-5	.	TRBD1	TGTGCCAGCAGTCCGCGGACAGGGCAAAGCAATCAGCCCCAGCATTTT	CASSPRTGQSNQPQHF
TRBV12-3/TRBV12-4	TRBJ1-1	few	.	TGTGCCAGCAGCATAGGAAGTTTAGAAGCTTTCTTT	CASSIGSLEAFF
TRBV28	TRBJ2-5	.	TRBD1	TGTGCCAGCAGCCTCGGGACAGTAGAGACCCAGTACTTC	CASSLGTVETQYF
TRBV18	TRBJ1-6	few	.	TGTGCCAGCTCACCACCGGCAGGGTCCAATTCACCCCTCCACTTT	CASSPPAGSNSPLHF
TRBV19	TRBJ2-5	.	.	TGTGCCACAAGAGAAGGGGGGCAAGAGACCCAGTACTTC	CATREGGQETQYF
TRBV29-1	TRBJ1-2	few	.	TGCAGCGAAAAAAGGCAGGGTGAAATATATGGCTACACCTTC	CSEKRQGEIYGYTF